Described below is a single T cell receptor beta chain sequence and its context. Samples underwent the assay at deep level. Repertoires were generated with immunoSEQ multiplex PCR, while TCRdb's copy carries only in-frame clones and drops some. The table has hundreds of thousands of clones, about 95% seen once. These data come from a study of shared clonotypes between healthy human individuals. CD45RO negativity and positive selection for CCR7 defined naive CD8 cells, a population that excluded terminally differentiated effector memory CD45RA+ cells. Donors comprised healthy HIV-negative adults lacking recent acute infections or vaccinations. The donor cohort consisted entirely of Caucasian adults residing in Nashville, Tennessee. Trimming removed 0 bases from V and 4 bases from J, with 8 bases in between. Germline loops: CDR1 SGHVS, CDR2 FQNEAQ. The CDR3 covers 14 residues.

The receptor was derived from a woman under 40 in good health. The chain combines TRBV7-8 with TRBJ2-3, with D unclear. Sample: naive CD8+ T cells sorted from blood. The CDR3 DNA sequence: TGTGCCAGCAGCTTAGCGAGCACCGCAGATACGCAGTATTTT. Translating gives CASSLASTADTQYF.